Listed here are 16 T cell receptor beta chains from one sample, sequenced in a study of shared clonotypes between healthy human individuals. Data came from immunoSEQ multiplex PCR; TCRdb stores just in-frame clones and leaves some out. This table holds about 2 million clones, about 95% found once. The naive CD8 population came from CD45RO-negative cells selected for CCR7, without terminally differentiated effector memory CD45RA+ cells. Sequencing was performed on naive CD8+ T cells sorted from blood. These receptors were taken from a man younger than 35 in good health.

This chain links TRBV10-3 with TRBJ2-3, with TRBD1 matching over 11 bases. J lost 5 bases, V lost 8 bases, and 9 bases had no gene match. The CDR3 consists of 15 residues. Per the germline V gene, CDR1 is ENHRY and CDR2 is SYGVKD. CDR3 sequence (DNA): TGTGCCATCGGGGGGACAGGGGGAGTGAAAGATACGCAGTATTTT. The encoded protein is CAIGGTGGVKDTQYF.

The rearrangement links TRBV7-9 to TRBJ2-1, with a tentative D call TRBD1 (5 bases). The V end was cut by 5 bases, the J end by 8 bases, with 22 bases between. The CDR3 covers 16 residues. In germline, CDR1 is SEHNR, CDR2 FQNEAQ (reference sequence). CDR3 region: CASSGRSGAYPDEQFF. The CDR3 region has the DNA TGTGCCAGCAGCGGGCGGTCTGGGGCGTACCCCGATGAGCAGTTCTTC.

This sequence joins TRBV11-2 and TRBJ2-2, with TRBD1 matching 10 bases. CDR3 length: 19 amino acids. The germline gives CDR1 SGHAT, CDR2 FQNNGV. With 5 bases clipped from V and 5 bases from J, the junction kept 17 bases outside the gene matches. The CDR3 reads CASSILPGQGSITTGELFF. The CDR3 bases are TGTGCCAGCAGCATCCTCCCGGGACAGGGGAGTATAACAACCGGGGAGCTGTTTTTT.

This rearrangement joins TRBV11-2 to TRBJ2-5; TRBD2 is a possible D gene (6 bases). The CDR3 sequence is 14 residues long. From germline, CDR1 is SGHAT and CDR2 FQNNGV. Trimming pared 5 bases from V and 1 base from J, leaving 11 bases between. CDR3 amino acids: CASSHGGGQETQYF. CDR3 sequence (DNA): TGTGCCAGCAGCCACGGGGGTGGCCAAGAGACCCAGTACTTC.

The rearrangement links TRBV2 to TRBJ2-2; the D is unclear. Germline V CDR1 and CDR2: SNHLY, FYNNEI. Between the trimmed V and J ends, which lost 2 bases and 8 bases, there was a span of 9 bases. The CDR3 has 13 residues. CDR3 sequence (DNA): TGTGCCAGCAGTGAACTGGGGATTGGGGAGCTGTTTTTT. This translates into CASSELGIGELFF.

About this clone itself: Other nucleotide sequences from this sample produce the same CDR3. The chain carries TRBV7-9 and TRBJ2-7; D not resolved. In germline, CDR1 is SEHNR, CDR2 FQNEAQ (reference sequence). The CDR3 totals 12 residues. Trimming pared 1 base from V and 5 bases from J, leaving 6 bases between. The CDR3 reads CASSLVGHEQYF. DNA for the CDR3: TGTGCCAGCAGCTTAGTTGGGCACGAGCAGTACTTC.

This chain joins TRBV30 and TRBJ1-5; D is uncertain. V lost 1 base and J lost 0, with 7 bases in between. In germline, CDR1 is GTSNPN, CDR2 SVGIG (reference sequence). The CDR3 is 14 amino acids. The CDR3 here is CAWSGGYSNQPQHF. In nucleotides, the CDR3 is TGTGCCTGGAGTGGGGGTTATAGCAATCAGCCCCAGCATTTT.

The V and J genes are TRBV4-2 and TRBJ1-3, with TRBD1 identical over 7 bases. The CDR3 runs to 18 residues. J gave up 0 bases and V 0 bases, and 8 bases lay outside the gene matches. The germline gives CDR1 LGHNA, CDR2 YNFKEQ. The CDR3 region is CASSQDAAGGLSGNTIYF. For the CDR3, the DNA is TGTGCCAGCAGCCAAGATGCGGCAGGGGGGCTCTCTGGAAACACCATATATTTT.

The genes are TRBV4-1 and TRBJ2-1; a possible D gene is TRBD2 (6 bases). CDR3 length equals 15 residues. V was clipped by 4 bases and J by 6 bases, with 16 bases between them. Germline V gene sequence: CDR1 MGHRA, CDR2 YSYEKL. CDR3 nucleotides: TGCGCCAGCAGCCGACCCCTAGCGACTGGCAATGAGCAGTTCTTC. Amino acids: CASSRPLATGNEQFF.

The DNA of the CDR3 is TGTGCCAGCAGCGTCCACCCTGGGTTCAGCGGCTACACCTTC. Translated, it gives CASSVHPGFSGYTF. The chain uses TRBV9 and TRBJ1-2; unclear D gene. V lost 2 bases and J lost 8, with 16 bases in between. The CDR3 extends over 14 amino acids. Germline CDR1 and CDR2: SGDLS and YYNGEE.

The gene calls are TRBV27 and TRBJ1-2, with D tentatively TRBD1 (5 bases). Germline CDR1 and CDR2: MNHEY and SMNVEV (reference sequence). The CDR3 is made up of 13 amino acids. V lost 5 bases and J lost 4, with 11 bases in between. The CDR3 sequence: CASSLGRTYGYTF. CDR3 nucleotide sequence: TGTGCCAGCAGTCTGGGACGGACCTATGGCTACACCTTC.

This clone came up a few times. This chain connects TRBV2 to TRBJ1-6; the D gene is possibly TRBD1 (6 bases). This CDR3 is 15 amino acids long. The V end lost 3 bases, the J end lost 7 bases, and 13 bases lay between the germline ends. CDR1 SNHLY and CDR2 FYNNEI come from the germline V gene. The CDR3 bases are TGTGCCAGCAGTGACCCAGGGGCAGGAAATTCACCCCTCCACTTT. It yields the protein CASSDPGAGNSPLHF. Drawing the rest from reference TRBV2 and TRBJ1-6, the complete variable domain is EPEVTQTPSHQVTQMGQEVILRCVPISNHLYFYWYRQILGQKVEFLVSFYNNEISEKSEIFDDQFSVERPDGSNFTLKIRSTKLEDSAMYFCASSDPGAGNSPLHFGNGTRLTVT.

The V and J genes are TRBV2 and TRBJ2-7; D is uncertain. The CDR3 spans 13 residues. CDR1 and CDR2 from the germline V gene are SNHLY and FYNNEI. V lost 3 bases and J lost 1, with 7 bases in between. The CDR3 loop is CASSDHRSYEQYF. CDR3 in DNA: TGTGCCAGCAGTGACCACCGTTCCTACGAGCAGTACTTC.

This chain uses TRBV10-2 with TRBJ2-3; D is undetermined. CDR3 length: 15 amino acids. Germline CDR1 is WSHSY and CDR2 is SAAADI. The V end was cut by 0 bases, the J end by 0 bases, with 7 bases between. CDR3 in amino acids: CASSESTYSTDTQYF. CDR3 DNA: TGCGCCAGCAGTGAGTCGACATATAGCACAGATACGCAGTATTTT.

This chain joins TRBV19 and TRBJ1-4; D is unclear. The CDR3 consists of 14 residues. CDR1 is LNHDA and CDR2 is SQIVND in the germline V gene (reference sequence). The V end lost 3 bases, the J end lost 8 bases, and 13 bases lay between the germline ends. CDR3 in DNA: TGTGCCAGTAGTATTGACTTGGAAGGGGAAAAACTGTTTTTT. Protein: CASSIDLEGEKLFF.

The chain has TRBV6-5 and TRBJ2-2; D gene ambiguous. Germline V lookup: CDR1 MNHEY, CDR2 SVGAGI. This CDR3 has 15 residues. V lost 0 bases, J lost 4 bases, and 9 bases lay in between. The CDR3 nucleotides are TGTGCCAGCAGTTACTCGCAAGGTCGCACCGGGGAGCTGTTTTTT. Protein product: CASSYSQGRTGELFF.